The rows below give T cell receptor beta chains drawn from one sample of a study of cytomegalovirus exposure and HLA in healthy donors. The method was immunoSEQ multiplex PCR; TCRdb's version includes in-frame clones alone and lacks a portion of them. Counted here are roughly 48,000 clones, 94% occurring once; the ten biggest clones make up 7.8%. Sequenced input: PBMCs. These receptors came from a woman under 30 in good health and CMV-seropositive. Each CDR3 is given without its conserved first and last residue. Fields, in order: V gene, J gene, D gene, CDR3 protein. A D gene is named only where the DNA matches it firmly.

TRBV11-3	TRBJ2-1	.	ASSVPTVDEQF
TRBV29-1	TRBJ1-4	.	SAGRAEKLF
TRBV6-6	TRBJ1-2	TRBD1	ASSLGTGAWGYT
TRBV7-9	TRBJ1-3	TRBD1	ASSSISEQGHTIY
TRBV9	TRBJ2-1	.	ASSETIRNEQF
TRBV4-1	TRBJ1-1	.	ASSQVGMNTEAF
TRBV19	TRBJ2-2	TRBD2	ASRTLAGRGTGELF
TRBV5-3	TRBJ2-1	.	ARSLVAGREYNEQF
TRBV30	TRBJ1-2	.	AWGDNNYGYT
TRBV5-1	TRBJ2-5	TRBD2	ASSLADGTSGWKTQY